This TCR beta chain was sequenced during a study of T-cell reconstitution after alpha-beta-depleted transplantation in children. The study's findings and limits: When one year had passed after transplant, most T-cell counts and diversity came from newly produced T cells. Day-60 TCRbeta diversity that was high in some patients was derived from surviving recipient T cells and thymic progenitors.

This clonotype was seen a few times. Its target is not known. Germline assignment: CDR1 KGHDR and CDR2 SFDVKD. The CDR3 runs 9 residues. The V end was cut by 4 bases, the J end by 15 bases, with 6 bases between. The TCRbeta library incorporated unique molecular identifiers. TCRdb called the PCR reads again in MiXCR, with one record for every CDR3 protein. Here the sample spans some 600,000 distinct CDR3 sequences, 10% to 15% being singletons. The TCR sequence derives from a male patient younger than 18 who had a stem cell transplant for acute myeloid leukemia, so the T cells may come from the graft donor. The gene calls are TRBV24-1 and TRBJ2-1; a weak D match, TRBD2 (6 bases). Specimen: PBMCs, mostly from graft donor cells, collected 360 days after TCRalphabeta/CD19-depleted stem cell transplant. Here the CDR3 DNA reads TGTGCCACCAGTGAGGGGGGGTTCTTC. Its protein product is CATSEGGFF.